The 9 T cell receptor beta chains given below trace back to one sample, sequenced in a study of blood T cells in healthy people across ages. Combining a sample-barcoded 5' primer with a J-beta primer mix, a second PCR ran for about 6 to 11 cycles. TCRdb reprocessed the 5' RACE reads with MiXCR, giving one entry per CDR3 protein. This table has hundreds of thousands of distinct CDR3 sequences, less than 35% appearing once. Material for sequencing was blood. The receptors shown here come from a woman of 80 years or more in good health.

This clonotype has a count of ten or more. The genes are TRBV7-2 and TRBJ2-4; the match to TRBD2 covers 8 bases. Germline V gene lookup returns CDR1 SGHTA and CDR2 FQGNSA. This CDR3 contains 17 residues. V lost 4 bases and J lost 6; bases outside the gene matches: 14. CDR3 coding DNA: TGTGCCAGCAGCTCATCTAGCGGGCGCGACCGGCGAAACATTCAGTACTTC. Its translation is CASSSSSGRDRRNIQYF.

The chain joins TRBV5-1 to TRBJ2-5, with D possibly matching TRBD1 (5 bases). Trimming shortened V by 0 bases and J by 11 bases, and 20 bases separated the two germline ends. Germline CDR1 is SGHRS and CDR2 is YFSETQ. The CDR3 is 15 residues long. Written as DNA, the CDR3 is TGCGCCAGCAGCTTGGGGGGCAGGCCAGCCTACGGGCAGTACTTC. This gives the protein CASSLGGRPAYGQYF.

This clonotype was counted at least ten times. The CDR3, as DNA: TGTGCCAGCAGCCGAACTCGCGGGGGAACAGATACGCAGTATTTT. It codes for CASSRTRGGTDTQYF. The chain employs TRBV7-9 and TRBJ2-3; 7 bases match TRBD2. The CDR3 covers 15 residues. Germline V gene sequence: CDR1 SEHNR, CDR2 FQNEAQ (reference sequence). J lost 3 bases, V lost 5 bases, and 8 bases had no gene match.

The DNA for the CDR3 is TGTGCCAGCAGCATCGGGACTAGCGGGGGCGAGCAGTACTTC. Amino acids: CASSIGTSGGEQYF. This chain uses TRBV7-9 with TRBJ2-7, with 14 bases aligning to TRBD2. This CDR3 has 14 amino acids. Looked up from germline, CDR1 is SEHNR and CDR2 is FQNEAQ (reference sequence). The ends lost 5 bases at V and 6 bases at J; junction bases unmatched: 3.

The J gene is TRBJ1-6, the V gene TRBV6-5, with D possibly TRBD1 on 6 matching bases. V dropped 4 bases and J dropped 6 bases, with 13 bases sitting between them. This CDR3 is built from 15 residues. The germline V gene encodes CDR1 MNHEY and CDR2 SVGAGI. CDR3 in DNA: TGTGCCAGCAGTTCCTGGGACAAGAGTAATTCACCCCTCCACTTT. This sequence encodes CASSSWDKSNSPLHF.

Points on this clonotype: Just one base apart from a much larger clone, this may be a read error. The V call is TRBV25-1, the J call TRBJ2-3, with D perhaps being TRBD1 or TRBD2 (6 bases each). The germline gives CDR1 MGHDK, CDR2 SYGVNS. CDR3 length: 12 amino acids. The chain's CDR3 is CASSGGADAQYF. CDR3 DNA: TGTGCCAGCAGCGGGGGCGCAGATGCGCAGTATTTT.

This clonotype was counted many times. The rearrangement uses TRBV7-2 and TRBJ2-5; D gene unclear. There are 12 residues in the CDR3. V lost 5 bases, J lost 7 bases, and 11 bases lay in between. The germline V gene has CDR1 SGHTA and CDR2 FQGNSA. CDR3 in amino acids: CASSPLSGTQYF. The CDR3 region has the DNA TGTGCCAGCAGCCCCCTCTCCGGGACCCAGTACTTC.

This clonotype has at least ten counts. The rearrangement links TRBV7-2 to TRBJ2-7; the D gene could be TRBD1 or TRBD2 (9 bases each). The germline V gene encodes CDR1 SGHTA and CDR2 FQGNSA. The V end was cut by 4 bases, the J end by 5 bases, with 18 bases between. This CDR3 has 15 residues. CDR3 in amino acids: CASSSSGTGFHEQYF. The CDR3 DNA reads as TGTGCCAGCAGCTCTAGCGGGACAGGGTTCCACGAGCAGTACTTC.

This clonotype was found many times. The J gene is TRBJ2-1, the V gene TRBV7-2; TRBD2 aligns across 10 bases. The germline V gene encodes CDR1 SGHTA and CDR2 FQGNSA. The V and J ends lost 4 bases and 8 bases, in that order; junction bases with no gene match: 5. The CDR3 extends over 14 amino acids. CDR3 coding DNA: TGTGCCAGCAGCTCCGGGACTAGCGACTATGAGCAGTTCTTC. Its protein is CASSSGTSDYEQFF.